A selection of T cell receptor beta chains follows, all from one sample in a study of blood T cell repertoires in COVID-19. Libraries were prepared by immunoSEQ multiplex PCR; TCRdb keeps only in-frame clonotypes and omits some of them. The table records more than 60,000 clones, about nine tenths of them present only once. The sequencing input was peripheral blood. The origin of the receptors is a man aged 45-65 years with active COVID-19. CDR3s include the opening cysteine and the closing phenylalanine or tryptophan. The order of the fields is clone size, J gene, V gene, D gene, CDR3 protein, CDR3 DNA. A D gene is named only where the DNA matches it firmly. A clone size is listed for some rows: how often the clone was seen (once, few, many), or a class if it is expanded.

- | TRBJ1-1 | TRBV27 | - | CASRSLDRPVAFF | TGTGCCAGCAGGTCCCTAGACAGGCCAGTAGCTTTCTTT
- | TRBJ2-2 | TRBV29-1 | TRBD1 | CSARQGGTGELFF | TGCAGCGCTAGACAGGGCGGCACCGGGGAGCTGTTTTTT
- | TRBJ2-3 | TRBV29-1 | TRBD1 | CSAARGQADTQYF | TGCAGCGCCGCCAGGGGGCAAGCAGATACGCAGTATTTT
- | TRBJ2-1 | TRBV7-2 | - | CASTLVNSGREQFF | TGTGCCAGCACCCTGGTGAACTCGGGAAGGGAGCAGTTCTTC
- | TRBJ2-3 | TRBV4-1 | TRBD2 | CASSRGTFIAGGGADTQYF | TGCGCCAGCAGCCGAGGGACTTTTATAGCGGGAGGGGGGGCAGATACGCAGTATTTT
- | TRBJ2-7 | TRBV7-2 | TRBD2 | CASSRSPGLAGGSYEQYF | TGTGCCAGCAGCCGGAGCCCGGGACTAGCGGGGGGGTCCTACGAGCAGTACTTC
- | TRBJ2-1 | TRBV24-1 | - | CATSVRGNYNEQFF | TGTGCCACCAGTGTGAGGGGGAATTACAATGAGCAGTTCTTC
- | TRBJ2-7 | TRBV2 | TRBD2 | CASSDLGGRTYEQYF | TGTGCCAGCAGTGATTTGGGCGGGAGGACGTACGAGCAGTACTTC
- | TRBJ2-2 | TRBV24-1 | TRBD1 | CATRRTGADTGELFF | TGTGCCACCCGGCGGACAGGGGCGGACACCGGGGAGCTGTTTTTT
- | TRBJ2-1 | TRBV29-1 | TRBD2 | CSVSGRGPYNEQFF | TGCAGCGTGAGCGGGAGAGGGCCCTACAATGAGCAGTTCTTC
- | TRBJ2-3 | TRBV6-1 | TRBD1 | CASSELVLGTGSTDTQYF | TGTGCCAGCAGTGAATTGGTACTGGGGACAGGGAGCACAGATACGCAGTATTTT
- | TRBJ2-5 | TRBV5-1 | TRBD2 | CASTVGRKETQYF | TGCGCCAGCACGGTCGGGAGGAAAGAGACCCAGTACTTC
- | TRBJ2-5 | TRBV5-4 | - | CASSFEERQETQYF | TGTGCCAGCAGCTTTGAGGAAAGACAAGAGACCCAGTACTTC
- | TRBJ1-5 | TRBV18 | - | CASQDRINQPQHF | TGTGCCAGTCAGGACAGAATCAATCAGCCCCAGCATTTT
- | TRBJ1-5 | TRBV5-4 | - | CASSAGLNNQPQHF | TGTGCCAGCAGCGCGGGCCTTAACAATCAGCCCCAGCATTTT
- | TRBJ2-4 | TRBV3-1/TRBV3-2 | - | CASSQGGQLAKNIQYF | TGTGCCAGCAGCCAAGGCGGACAGTTAGCCAAAAACATTCAGTACTTC
- | TRBJ2-5 | TRBV5-6 | TRBD1 | CASSRRDREIRETQYF | TGTGCCAGCAGCCGAAGGGACAGGGAGATCCGAGAGACCCAGTACTTC
few | TRBJ2-6 | TRBV21-1 | - | CASSRKGPGANVLTF | TGTGCCAGCAGCAGGAAGGGGCCTGGGGCCAACGTCCTGACTTTC
- | TRBJ2-1 | TRBV29-1 | TRBD2 | CSGGGSSYNEQFF | TGCAGCGGTGGCGGGAGTTCCTACAATGAGCAGTTCTTC
- | TRBJ1-1 | TRBV28 | - | CASTLRGWTEAFF | TGTGCCAGCACTTTACGGGGGTGGACTGAAGCTTTCTTT
- | TRBJ1-5 | TRBV30 | - | CAWSVRRGGGNQPQHF | TGTGCCTGGAGTGTAAGAAGGGGGGGTGGCAATCAGCCCCAGCATTTT
- | TRBJ2-7 | TRBV20-1 | - | CSASRGTVALEQYF | TGCAGTGCTAGTCGGGGGACGGTGGCTCTCGAGCAGTACTTC
- | TRBJ2-1 | TRBV11-3 | TRBD2 | CASSPGLDSYNEQFF | TGTGCCAGCAGCCCTGGACTAGACTCCTACAATGAGCAGTTCTTC
- | TRBJ2-3 | TRBV4-2 | TRBD2 | CASSPSERGGADTQYF | TGTGCCAGCAGCCCCAGCGAGCGGGGGGGCGCAGATACGCAGTATTTT
- | TRBJ2-2 | TRBV29-1 | - | CSVGDWNTGELFF | TGCAGCGTGGGGGACTGGAACACCGGGGAGCTGTTTTTT
once | TRBJ2-2 | TRBV5-1 | TRBD2 | CASSFLAGVTGELFF | TGCGCCAGCAGCTTCCTAGCGGGGGTTACCGGGGAGCTGTTTTTT
- | TRBJ1-2 | TRBV12-3/TRBV12-4 | TRBD1 | CASSQDRSGGYTF | TGTGCCAGCAGCCAGGACAGGAGTGGCGGCTACACCTTC
- | TRBJ2-2 | TRBV4-3 | - | CASSQERGFGELFF | TGCGCCAGCAGCCAAGAACGGGGGTTCGGGGAGCTGTTTTTT
once | TRBJ1-2 | TRBV11-2 | TRBD1 | CASSLVAGGCTF | TGTGCCAGCAGCTTAGTTGCAGGGGGCTGCACCTTC
once | TRBJ2-5 | TRBV4-2 | TRBD1 | CASSQVRGQGWVETQYF | TGTGCCAGCAGCCAAGTTAGGGGACAGGGGTGGGTGGAGACCCAGTACTTC
- | TRBJ1-2 | TRBV7-2 | - | CASSRTTGGYTF | TGTGCCAGCAGCCGAACGACGGGTGGCTACACCTTC
- | TRBJ1-4 | TRBV15 | TRBD1 | CATSRDDRGREKLFF | TGTGCCACCAGCAGAGATGACAGGGGTCGTGAAAAACTGTTTTTT
- | TRBJ1-6 | TRBV4-1 | - | CASSPLGGPYNSPLHF | TGCGCCAGCAGCCCCTTAGGGGGACCCTATAATTCACCCCTCCACTTT
- | TRBJ2-1 | TRBV5-1 | TRBD1 | CASSELGQGAPGEQFF | TGCGCCAGCAGCGAACTAGGACAGGGGGCGCCCGGTGAGCAGTTCTTC
few | TRBJ1-5 | TRBV2 | - | CASSEDRDQPQHF | TGTGCCAGCAGTGAAGACAGGGACCAGCCCCAGCATTTT
few | TRBJ2-7 | TRBV10-3 | TRBD2 | CATTGTSVYEQYF | TGTGCCACTACCGGGACTAGCGTCTACGAGCAGTACTTC
- | TRBJ1-2 | TRBV18 | TRBD1 | CASSPGQGTYGYTF | TGTGCCAGCTCACCGGGACAGGGGACCTATGGCTACACCTTC
- | TRBJ1-6 | TRBV5-1 | - | CAGARDSNSPLHF | TGCGCCGGAGCCAGGGATTCAAATTCACCCCTCCACTTT
few | TRBJ1-2 | TRBV24-1 | - | CATSDGQLYGYTF | TGTGCCACCAGTGATGGACAGCTCTATGGCTACACCTTC
- | TRBJ1-4 | TRBV15 | TRBD1 | CATSRYRGTANEKLFF | TGTGCCACCAGCAGATACAGGGGGACGGCGAATGAAAAACTGTTTTTT
- | TRBJ1-5 | TRBV19 | TRBD1 | CASSGWTGNSNQPQHF | TGTGCCAGTAGTGGATGGACAGGAAATAGCAATCAGCCCCAGCATTTT
- | TRBJ1-5 | TRBV19 | TRBD1 | CASRDRGSNQPQHF | TGTGCCAGTCGGGACAGGGGGAGCAATCAGCCCCAGCATTTT
- | TRBJ2-2 | TRBV4-2 | TRBD2 | CASSQGSTGLAGTGELFF | TGTGCCAGCAGCCAAGGATCGACGGGACTAGCCGGCACCGGGGAGCTGTTTTTT
- | TRBJ1-5 | TRBV11-2 | TRBD1 | CASSLGAVYRGSQPQHF | TGTGCCAGCAGCTTAGGGGCCGTCTACAGGGGAAGTCAGCCCCAGCATTTT
few | TRBJ2-2 | TRBV6-2/TRBV6-3 | TRBD2 | CASSYSRRGGAGRNTGELFF | TGTGCCAGCAGTTACTCGCGGCGCGGGGGGGCCGGCCGAAACACCGGGGAGCTGTTTTTT
- | TRBJ2-2 | TRBV5-1 | - | CASSLVPANTGELFF | TGCGCCAGCAGCTTGGTTCCAGCGAACACCGGGGAGCTGTTTTTT
- | TRBJ1-2 | TRBV3-1/TRBV3-2 | TRBD1 | CASSGTGPYGYTF | TGTGCCAGCAGCGGGACAGGCCCCTATGGCTACACCTTC
- | TRBJ1-1 | TRBV24-1 | TRBD1 | CATSGTVSTEAFF | TGTGCCACCAGCGGGACAGTATCCACTGAAGCTTTCTTT
few | TRBJ1-2 | TRBV11-3 | - | CASSSPRYYGYTF | TGTGCCAGCAGCTCCCCGAGGTACTATGGCTACACCTTC
- | TRBJ2-3 | TRBV7-2 | - | CASRGEFTDTQYF | TGTGCCAGCAGGGGAGAATTCACAGATACGCAGTATTTT
- | TRBJ1-4 | TRBV7-8 | - | CASSLARGPDEKLFF | TGTGCCAGCAGCTTAGCCAGGGGCCCAGATGAAAAACTGTTTTTT
- | TRBJ1-1 | TRBV18 | - | CASSPDGRKAFF | TGTGCCAGCTCACCAGATGGGAGAAAGGCTTTCTTT
- | TRBJ1-5 | TRBV18 | TRBD1 | CASSVGQGDQPQHF | TGTGCCAGCTCGGTCGGACAGGGTGATCAGCCCCAGCATTTT
- | TRBJ1-5 | TRBV6-2/TRBV6-3 | - | CASSYGSGGTQHF | TGTGCCAGCAGTTACGGCTCGGGGGGGACCCAGCATTTT
- | TRBJ2-3 | TRBV3-1/TRBV3-2 | - | CASSQDTRGSRTDTQYF | TGTGCCAGCAGCCAAGACACCCGCGGTTCACGCACAGATACGCAGTATTTT
- | TRBJ2-2 | TRBV28 | - | CASSLRIGELFF | TGTGCCAGCAGTTTACGTATCGGGGAGCTGTTTTTT
- | TRBJ1-2 | TRBV14 | - | CASSQDWGGSYGYTF | TGTGCCAGCAGCCAAGACTGGGGGGGAAGCTATGGCTACACCTTC
once | TRBJ2-7 | TRBV4-2 | - | CASSQGVGLSHEQYF | TGTGCCAGCAGCCAGGGGGTAGGACTATCGCACGAGCAGTACTTC